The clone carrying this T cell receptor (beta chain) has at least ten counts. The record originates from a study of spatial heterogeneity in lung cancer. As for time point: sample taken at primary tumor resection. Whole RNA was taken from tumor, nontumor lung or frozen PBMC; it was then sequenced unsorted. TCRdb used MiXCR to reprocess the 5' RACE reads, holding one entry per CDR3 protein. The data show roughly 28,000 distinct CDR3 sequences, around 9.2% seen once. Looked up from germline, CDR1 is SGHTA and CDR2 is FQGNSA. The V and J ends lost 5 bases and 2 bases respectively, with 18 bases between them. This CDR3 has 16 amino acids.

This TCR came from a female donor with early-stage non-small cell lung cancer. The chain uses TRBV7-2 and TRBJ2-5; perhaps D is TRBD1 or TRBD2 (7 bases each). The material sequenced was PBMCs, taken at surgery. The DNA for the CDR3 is TGTGCCAGCAGCCACTTTCAGGGGGGGACACAAGAGACCCAGTACTTC. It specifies CASSHFQGGTQETQYF.